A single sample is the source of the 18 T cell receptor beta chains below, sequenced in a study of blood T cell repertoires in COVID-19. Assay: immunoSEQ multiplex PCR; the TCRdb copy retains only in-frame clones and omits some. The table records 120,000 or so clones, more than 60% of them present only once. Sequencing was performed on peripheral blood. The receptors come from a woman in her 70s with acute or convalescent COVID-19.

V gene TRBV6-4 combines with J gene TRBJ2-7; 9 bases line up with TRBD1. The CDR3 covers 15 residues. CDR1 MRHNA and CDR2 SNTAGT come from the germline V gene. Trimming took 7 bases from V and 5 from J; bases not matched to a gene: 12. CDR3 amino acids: CASTKDRGFVHEQYF. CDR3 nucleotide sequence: TGTGCCAGCACCAAGGACAGGGGCTTCGTCCACGAGCAGTACTTC.

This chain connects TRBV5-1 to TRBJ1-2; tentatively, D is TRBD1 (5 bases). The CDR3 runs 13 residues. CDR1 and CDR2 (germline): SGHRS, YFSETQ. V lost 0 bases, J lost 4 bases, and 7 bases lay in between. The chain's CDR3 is CASSLGQPYGYTF. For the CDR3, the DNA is TGCGCCAGCAGCTTGGGACAGCCCTATGGCTACACCTTC. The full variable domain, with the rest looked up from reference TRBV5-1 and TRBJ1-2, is KAGVTQTPRYLIKTRGQQVTLSCSPISGHRSVSWYQQTPGQGLQFLFEYFSETQRNKGNFPGRFSGRQFSNSRSEMNVSTLELGDSALYLCASSLGQPYGYTFGSGTRLTVV.

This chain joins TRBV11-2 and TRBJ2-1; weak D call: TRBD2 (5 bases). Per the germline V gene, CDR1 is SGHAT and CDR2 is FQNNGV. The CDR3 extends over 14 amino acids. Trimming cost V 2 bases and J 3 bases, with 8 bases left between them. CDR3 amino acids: CASSLSGDYNEQFF. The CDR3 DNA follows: TGTGCCAGCAGCTTATCCGGGGACTACAATGAGCAGTTCTTC.

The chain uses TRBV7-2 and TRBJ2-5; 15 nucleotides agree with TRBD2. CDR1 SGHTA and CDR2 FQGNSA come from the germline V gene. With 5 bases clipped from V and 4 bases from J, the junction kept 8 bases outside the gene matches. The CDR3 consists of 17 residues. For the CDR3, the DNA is TGTGCCAGCAGCCCGGCCGGACTAGCGGGGGGGAGAGAGACCCAGTACTTC. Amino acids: CASSPAGLAGGRETQYF.

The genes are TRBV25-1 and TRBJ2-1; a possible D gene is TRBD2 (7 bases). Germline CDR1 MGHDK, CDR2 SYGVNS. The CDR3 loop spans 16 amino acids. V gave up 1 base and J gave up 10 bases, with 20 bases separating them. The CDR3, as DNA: TGTGCCAGCAGTGAATCAGGATTGGCGGGGAGGGGGGAGCAGTTCTTC. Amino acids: CASSESGLAGRGEQFF.

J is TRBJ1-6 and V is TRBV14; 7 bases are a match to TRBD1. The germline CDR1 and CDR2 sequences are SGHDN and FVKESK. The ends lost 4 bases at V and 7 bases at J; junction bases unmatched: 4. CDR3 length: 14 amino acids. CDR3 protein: CASSPGGWNSPLHF. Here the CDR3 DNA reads TGTGCCAGCAGCCCAGGGGGGTGGAATTCACCCCTCCACTTT. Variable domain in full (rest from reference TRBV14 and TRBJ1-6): EAGVTQFPSHSVIEKGQTVTLRCDPISGHDNLYWYRRVMGKEIKFLLHFVKESKQDESGMPNNRFLAERTGGTYSTLKVQPAELEDSGVYFCASSPGGWNSPLHFGNGTRLTVT.

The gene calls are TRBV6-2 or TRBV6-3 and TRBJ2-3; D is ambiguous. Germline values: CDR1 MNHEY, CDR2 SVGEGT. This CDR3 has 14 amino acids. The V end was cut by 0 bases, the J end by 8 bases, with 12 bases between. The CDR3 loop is CASSYSGQDITQYF. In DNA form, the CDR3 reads TGTGCCAGCAGTTACTCGGGCCAAGACATTACGCAGTATTTT.

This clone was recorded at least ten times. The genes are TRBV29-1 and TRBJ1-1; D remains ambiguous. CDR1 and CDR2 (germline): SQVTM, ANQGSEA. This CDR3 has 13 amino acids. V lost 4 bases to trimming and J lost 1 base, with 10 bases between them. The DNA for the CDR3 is TGCAGCGTTGCTAGAAAGAAGAACACTGAAGCTTTCTTT. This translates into CSVARKKNTEAFF.

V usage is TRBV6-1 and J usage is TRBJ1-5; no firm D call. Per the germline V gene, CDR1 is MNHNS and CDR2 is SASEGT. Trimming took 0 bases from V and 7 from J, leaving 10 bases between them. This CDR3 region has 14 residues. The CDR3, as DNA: TGTGCCAGCAGTGAAGCGAGTCCCAGGCAGCCCCAGCATTTT. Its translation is CASSEASPRQPQHF.

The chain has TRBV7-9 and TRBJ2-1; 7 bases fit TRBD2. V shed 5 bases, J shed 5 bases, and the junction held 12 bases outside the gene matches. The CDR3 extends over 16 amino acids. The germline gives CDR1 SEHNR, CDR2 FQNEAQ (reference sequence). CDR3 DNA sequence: TGTGCCAGCAGCCCCCGACTAGCCACACTCCACAATGAGCAGTTCTTC. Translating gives CASSPRLATLHNEQFF.

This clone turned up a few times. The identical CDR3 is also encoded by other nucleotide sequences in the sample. CDR3 residues: CASSPLYEQYF. The CDR3 DNA reads TGTGCCAGCAGCCCCCTCTACGAGCAGTACTTC. The chain employs TRBV7-9 and TRBJ2-7; no clear D gene. This CDR3 is 11 amino acids long. V was cut by 5 bases and J by 3 bases, with 5 bases left in between. CDR1 is SEHNR and CDR2 is FQNEAQ in the germline V gene (reference sequence).

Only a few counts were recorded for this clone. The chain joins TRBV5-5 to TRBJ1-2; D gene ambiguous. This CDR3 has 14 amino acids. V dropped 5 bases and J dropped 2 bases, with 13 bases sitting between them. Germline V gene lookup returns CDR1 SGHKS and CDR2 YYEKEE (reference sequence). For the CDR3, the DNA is TGTGCCAGCAGGCGGGAGGGCAGGAACTATGGCTACACCTTC. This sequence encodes CASRREGRNYGYTF. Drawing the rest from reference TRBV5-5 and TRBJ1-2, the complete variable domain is DAGVTQSPTHLIKTRGQQVTLRCSPISGHKSVSWYQQVLGQGPQFIFQYYEKEERGRGNFPDRFSARQFPNYSSELNVNALLLGDSALYLCASRREGRNYGYTFGSGTRLTVV.

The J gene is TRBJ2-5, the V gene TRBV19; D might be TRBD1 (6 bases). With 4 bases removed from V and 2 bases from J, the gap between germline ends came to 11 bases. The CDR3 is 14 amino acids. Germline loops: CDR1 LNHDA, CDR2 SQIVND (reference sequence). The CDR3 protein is CASSSQRGQETQYF. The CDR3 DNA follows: TGTGCCAGTAGTAGCCAGAGGGGGCAAGAGACCCAGTACTTC.

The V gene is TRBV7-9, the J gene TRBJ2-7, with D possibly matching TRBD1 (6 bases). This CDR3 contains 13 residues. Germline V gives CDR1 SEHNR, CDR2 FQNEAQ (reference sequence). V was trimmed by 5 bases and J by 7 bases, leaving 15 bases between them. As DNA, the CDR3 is TGTGCCAGCAGCCGGTACAGGGTTGAAGAGCAGTACTTC. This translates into CASSRYRVEEQYF.

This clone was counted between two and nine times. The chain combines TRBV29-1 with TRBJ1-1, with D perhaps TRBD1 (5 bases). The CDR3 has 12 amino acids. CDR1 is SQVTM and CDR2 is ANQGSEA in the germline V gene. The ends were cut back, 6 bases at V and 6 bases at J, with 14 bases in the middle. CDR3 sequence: CSVVRDSPEAFF. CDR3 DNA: TGCAGCGTGGTACGGGACTCCCCTGAAGCTTTCTTT.

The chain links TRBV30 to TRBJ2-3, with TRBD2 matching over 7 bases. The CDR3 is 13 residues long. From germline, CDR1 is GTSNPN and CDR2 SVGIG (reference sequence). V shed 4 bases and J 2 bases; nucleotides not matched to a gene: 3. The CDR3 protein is CAWTSGPTDTQYF. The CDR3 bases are TGTGCCTGGACTAGCGGCCCCACAGATACGCAGTATTTT.

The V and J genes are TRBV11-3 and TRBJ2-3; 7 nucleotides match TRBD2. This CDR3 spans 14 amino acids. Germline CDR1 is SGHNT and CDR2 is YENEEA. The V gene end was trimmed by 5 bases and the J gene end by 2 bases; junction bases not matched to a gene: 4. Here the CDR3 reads CASSPAGYTDTQYF. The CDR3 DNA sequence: TGTGCCAGCAGCCCAGCGGGGTACACAGATACGCAGTATTTT.

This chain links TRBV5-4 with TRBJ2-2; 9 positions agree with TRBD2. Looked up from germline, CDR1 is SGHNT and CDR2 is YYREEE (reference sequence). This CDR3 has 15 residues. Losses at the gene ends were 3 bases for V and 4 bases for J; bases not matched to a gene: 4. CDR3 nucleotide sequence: TGTGCCAGCAGCTCCAGCGGGAGGTTCACCGGGGAGCTGTTTTTT. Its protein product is CASSSSGRFTGELFF.